The source of this T cell receptor (beta chain) is a study of CD8+ T cells in alopecia areata. General study results and limits: Normal scalp had lower clonality than lesional scalp, with alopecia totalis/universalis lesions showing this most strongly.

This CDR3 is 16 amino acids long. Deletions cut 4 bases from V and 0 bases from J, with 14 bases between. CDR1 and CDR2 from the germline V gene are SGHRS and YFSETQ. Remarks on this clone: Its antigen is not identified.

cDNA serving as the sequencing template came from extracted, reverse transcribed RNA. Using immunoSEQ multiplex PCR, the repertoire was profiled, and TCRdb retains in-frame clones only, with some absent. The profile shows 140,000 to 150,000 clones, less than 75% of them singletons. The source material was CD8+ T cells sorted from blood. The source is a human donor in good health. V usage is TRBV5-1 and J usage is TRBJ2-4, with D perhaps TRBD1 or TRBD2 (5 bases each). The chain's CDR3 is CASSPGTPLAKNIQYF. CDR3 in DNA: TGCGCCAGCAGCCCCGGGACGCCTCTAGCCAAAAACATTCAGTACTTC. The whole variable domain, filled in from reference TRBV5-1 and TRBJ2-4, reads KAGVTQTPRYLIKTRGQQVTLSCSPISGHRSVSWYQQTPGQGLQFLFEYFSETQRNKGNFPGRFSGRQFSNSRSEMNVSTLELGDSALYLCASSPGTPLAKNIQYFGAGTRLSVL.